Below are 5 T cell receptor beta chains sequenced from a single sample in a study of regulatory T cells in long-lasting Graves disease. As to time point: persistent/refractory GD, antithyroid drugs over 5 years with positive TRAb. The authors made the TCR library using RNA they extracted from PBMCs. HTBI primers from iRepertoire and Arm-PCR of CDR3 regions yielded the TCR beta libraries. MiXCR, applied by TCRdb to the multiplex PCR reads, yields one record per CDR3 protein. The sample yields about 470,000 distinct CDR3 sequences, 20% to 25% seen once. The sequencing used peripheral blood mononuclear cells (PBMCs), collected when the disease was refractory, from a patient treated with antithyroid drugs. These receptors originate from a female donor with Graves disease.

The chain combines TRBV12-5 with TRBJ2-1, with 11 positions matching TRBD2. The CDR3 length is 15 residues. Germline CDR1 LGHNT, CDR2 FRNRAP. With 6 bases clipped from V and 2 bases from J, the junction kept 3 bases outside the gene matches. The DNA for the CDR3 is TGTGCTAGTGGCACGACTAGCGGGACCTACAATGAGCAGTTCTTC. Translating it yields CASGTTSGTYNEQFF.

A word on this clonotype: One end of the junction does not line up with germline, which may come from a read error. V gene TRBV2 combines with J gene TRBJ1-5; D possibly corresponds to TRBD1 (5 bases). Germline assignment: CDR1 SNHLY and CDR2 FYNNEI. There are 16 residues in the CDR3. The CDR3 region is CASSQVSGHQEQPQHF. CDR3 bases: TGCGCCAGCAGCCAAGTATCCGGACACCAGGAACAGCCCCAGCATTTT.

This chain connects TRBV4-2 to TRBJ2-7; a weak D match, TRBD1 (5 bases). The V end was cut by 0 bases, the J end by 1 base, with 10 bases between. This CDR3 has 15 residues. Per the germline V gene, CDR1 is LGHNA and CDR2 is YNFKEQ. CDR3 DNA: TGTGCCAGCAGCCAAGATTCGTACAGGTCCTACGAGCAGTACTTC. It specifies CASSQDSYRSYEQYF.

The table lists this clonotype with many counts. The rearrangement uses TRBV6-1 and TRBJ2-5; tentative D call: TRBD1 (6 bases). CDR1 and CDR2 (germline): MNHNS, SASEGT. The V end lost 6 bases, the J end lost 0 bases, and 17 bases lay between the germline ends. CDR3 length: 16 amino acids. This chain's CDR3 is CASSRRGTPYQETQYF. CDR3 coding DNA: TGTGCCAGCAGCCGGAGAGGGACACCGTACCAAGAGACCCAGTACTTC.

This clonotype was recorded at least ten times. The chain uses TRBV6-1 and TRBJ2-7, with D perhaps TRBD2 (5 bases). Looked up from germline, CDR1 is MNHNS and CDR2 is SASEGT. The CDR3 length is 14 residues. V lost 1 base and J lost 2, with 9 bases in between. This CDR3 reads CASSEGGFTYEQYF. The CDR3 nucleotides read TGTGCCAGCAGTGAAGGCGGGTTTACCTACGAGCAGTACTTC.